The rows below give T cell receptor beta chains drawn from one sample of a study of post-analysis software for immune sequencing data. TCRdb re-derived calls from the PCR reads in MiXCR, one entry per CDR3 protein. The sample contains approximately 730,000 distinct CDR3 sequences, 25% to 30% of which appear only once. The sample consisted of blood. These receptors all come from a girl between 5 and 17 years old with multiple sclerosis. Both conserved end residues are part of each CDR3. Fields, in order: CDR3 DNA, CDR3 protein, D gene, J gene, V gene, clone size. The D gene is left open where the match is weak. Size is omitted from some rows. Given values are once, few, many or a class for expanded clones.

CDR3nt: TGCAGTGCTTATCCGGGACAGGTCTACACTGAAGCTTTCTTT; CDR3aa: CSAYPGQVYTEAFF; d_gene: TRBD1; j_gene: TRBJ1-1; v_gene: TRBV20-1; abundance: .
CDR3nt: TGCGCCAGCAGCTTGGAAGGCAGTAGCGAGACCCAGTACTTC; CDR3aa: CASSLEGSSETQYF; d_gene: .; j_gene: TRBJ2-5; v_gene: TRBV5-1; abundance: few
CDR3nt: TGTGCCAGCAGTTTGGGACGGCCGGAGAATGAGCAGTTCTTC; CDR3aa: CASSLGRPENEQFF; d_gene: .; j_gene: TRBJ2-1; v_gene: TRBV12-3/TRBV12-4; abundance: .
CDR3nt: TGTGCCAGCAGCCAAACGGCGGCAGGCCCAAATTCACCCCTCCACTTT; CDR3aa: CASSQTAAGPNSPLHF; d_gene: .; j_gene: TRBJ1-6; v_gene: TRBV7-2; abundance: .
CDR3nt: TGCAGCGCTTTCCCCAGGGGCGCGAGAGACACTGAAGCTTTCTTT; CDR3aa: CSAFPRGARDTEAFF; d_gene: .; j_gene: TRBJ1-1; v_gene: TRBV29-1; abundance: few
CDR3nt: TGCGCCAGCAGCTTGGTGGCTAGCGGGGGCAATGAGCAGTTCTTC; CDR3aa: CASSLVASGGNEQFF; d_gene: TRBD2; j_gene: TRBJ2-1; v_gene: TRBV5-1; abundance: many
CDR3nt: TGTGCCAGCAGTTTAGAGGTGGGCCGCACAGATACGCAGTATTTT; CDR3aa: CASSLEVGRTDTQYF; d_gene: .; j_gene: TRBJ2-3; v_gene: TRBV12-3/TRBV12-4; abundance: .
CDR3nt: TGTGCCAGCAGCTTAGGGAACCGAGGTAGTGAGCAGTTCTTC; CDR3aa: CASSLGNRGSEQFF; d_gene: .; j_gene: TRBJ2-1; v_gene: TRBV7-9; abundance: few
CDR3nt: TGTGCCAGCAGCCCCGGCAGGGACACAGATACGCAGTATTTT; CDR3aa: CASSPGRDTDTQYF; d_gene: .; j_gene: TRBJ2-3; v_gene: TRBV9; abundance: .
CDR3nt: TGTGCCAGCAGCTGGGTAGACAGGAAGAACACTGAAGCTTTCTTT; CDR3aa: CASSWVDRKNTEAFF; d_gene: .; j_gene: TRBJ1-1; v_gene: TRBV7-2; abundance: .
CDR3nt: TGTGCCAGCAGCTCGGGAGCGGGGGCTTTCACAGATACGCAGTATTTT; CDR3aa: CASSSGAGAFTDTQYF; d_gene: TRBD2; j_gene: TRBJ2-3; v_gene: TRBV11-2; abundance: .
CDR3nt: TGCGCCAGCAGCACTTCGGGACAGGGCGAGATCCCCTTCTACGAGCAGTACTTC; CDR3aa: CASSTSGQGEIPFYEQYF; d_gene: TRBD1; j_gene: TRBJ2-7; v_gene: TRBV5-1; abundance: .
CDR3nt: TGTGCCAGCAGTTCCCCCGGGAGACAGGGATCCTACGAGCAGTACTTC; CDR3aa: CASSSPGRQGSYEQYF; d_gene: .; j_gene: TRBJ2-7; v_gene: TRBV28; abundance: .
CDR3nt: TGCAGCGCCGCAGACTGGAAGAACACCGGGGAGCTGTTTTTT; CDR3aa: CSAADWKNTGELFF; d_gene: .; j_gene: TRBJ2-2; v_gene: TRBV29-1; abundance: .
CDR3nt: TGCAGTGCTAGGGACTCCTCGGGGGCCCACGGGCGGACCCAGTACTTC; CDR3aa: CSARDSSGAHGRTQYF; d_gene: .; j_gene: TRBJ2-5; v_gene: TRBV20-1; abundance: few
CDR3nt: TGTGCCAGCACCCCTACGCTCGCTAATGAAAAACTGTTTTTT; CDR3aa: CASTPTLANEKLFF; d_gene: .; j_gene: TRBJ1-4; v_gene: TRBV9; abundance: .
CDR3nt: TGTGCCAGCAGCTTGGCCCTAGGGGGACATCAGCCCCAGCATTTT; CDR3aa: CASSLALGGHQPQHF; d_gene: .; j_gene: TRBJ1-5; v_gene: TRBV5-8; abundance: few
CDR3nt: TGCGCCAGCAGCTTGGTAATTACAGGGGCAGGGGCCAACGTCCTGACTTTC; CDR3aa: CASSLVITGAGANVLTF; d_gene: TRBD1; j_gene: TRBJ2-6; v_gene: TRBV5-1; abundance: once
CDR3nt: TGTGCCAGCAGCTTAGGACTAGCGGGGGGAGTAGCCAAAAACATTCAGTACTTC; CDR3aa: CASSLGLAGGVAKNIQYF; d_gene: TRBD2; j_gene: TRBJ2-4; v_gene: TRBV7-2; abundance: .
CDR3nt: TGTGCCAGCAGCGCAGGGACAGGGGGGCGAAAACTGTTTTTT; CDR3aa: CASSAGTGGRKLFF; d_gene: TRBD1; j_gene: TRBJ1-4; v_gene: TRBV9; abundance: .
CDR3nt: TGTGCCAGCAGTTACTCCAGGATAGCCTTCACAGATACGCAGTATTTT; CDR3aa: CASSYSRIAFTDTQYF; d_gene: .; j_gene: TRBJ2-3; v_gene: TRBV6-5; abundance: .
CDR3nt: TGCAGCGTTGGGACGGATGAAGCTTTCTTT; CDR3aa: CSVGTDEAFF; d_gene: .; j_gene: TRBJ1-1; v_gene: TRBV29-1; abundance: few
CDR3nt: TGCGCCAGCAGCTTAGCGGGGGACTCAGATACGCAGTATTTT; CDR3aa: CASSLAGDSDTQYF; d_gene: TRBD2; j_gene: TRBJ2-3; v_gene: TRBV5-1; abundance: few
CDR3nt: TGCAGCGTAGACAGGGGTTACAATGAGCAGTTCTTC; CDR3aa: CSVDRGYNEQFF; d_gene: TRBD1; j_gene: TRBJ2-1; v_gene: TRBV29-1; abundance: many
CDR3nt: TGTGCCAGCAGTTACGGGAGGGGGGGGGAGCAGTTCTTC; CDR3aa: CASSYGRGGEQFF; d_gene: .; j_gene: TRBJ2-1; v_gene: TRBV6-5; abundance: few
CDR3nt: TGTGCCAGCAGCTTCGATAGCCAAGAGACCCAGTACTTC; CDR3aa: CASSFDSQETQYF; d_gene: .; j_gene: TRBJ2-5; v_gene: TRBV11-3; abundance: .
CDR3nt: TGCAGCGTTGTCTGGGGGGTTGACACTGAAGCTTTCTTT; CDR3aa: CSVVWGVDTEAFF; d_gene: .; j_gene: TRBJ1-1; v_gene: TRBV29-1; abundance: .
CDR3nt: TGTGCCAGCAGGCGAACGGGTGTGGGGCTTCGGTTCTTC; CDR3aa: CASRRTGVGLRFF; d_gene: .; j_gene: TRBJ2-1; v_gene: TRBV7-2; abundance: .
CDR3nt: TGTGCCAGCATGATGCGATCGAGGAGTTCAGGAAACACCATATATTTT; CDR3aa: CASMMRSRSSGNTIYF; d_gene: .; j_gene: TRBJ1-3; v_gene: TRBV28; abundance: .
CDR3nt: TGTGCCAGCAGCTTATGGCCAGGGGGATCGTACGAGCAGTACTTC; CDR3aa: CASSLWPGGSYEQYF; d_gene: TRBD1; j_gene: TRBJ2-7; v_gene: TRBV7-2; abundance: few
CDR3nt: TGCAGTGCGCGGGACTGGCGGAGGTTGACAGATACGCAGTATTTT; CDR3aa: CSARDWRRLTDTQYF; d_gene: .; j_gene: TRBJ2-3; v_gene: TRBV20-1; abundance: few
CDR3nt: TGTGCCATCAGAGAGACATTCATAACCGGGGCCAACGTCCTGACTTTC; CDR3aa: CAIRETFITGANVLTF; d_gene: .; j_gene: TRBJ2-6; v_gene: TRBV10-3; abundance: .
CDR3nt: TGTGCCAGCAGCCAAGAAGGGGCGGGTTTGCAGTATTTT; CDR3aa: CASSQEGAGLQYF; d_gene: .; j_gene: TRBJ2-3; v_gene: TRBV7-2; abundance: .
CDR3nt: TGTGCCAGCAGTTTCCGACTAGCGGAAAGACAAGAGACCCAGTACTTC; CDR3aa: CASSFRLAERQETQYF; d_gene: TRBD2; j_gene: TRBJ2-5; v_gene: TRBV12-3/TRBV12-4; abundance: .
CDR3nt: TGCAGCGTTGGTGGGGCAGGGCTGGAAAACATTCAGTACTTC; CDR3aa: CSVGGAGLENIQYF; d_gene: .; j_gene: TRBJ2-4; v_gene: TRBV29-1; abundance: many
CDR3nt: TGTGCCAGCAGTTTTAGGCGGACAGGGTATCCCTACAATGAGCAGTTCTTC; CDR3aa: CASSFRRTGYPYNEQFF; d_gene: TRBD1; j_gene: TRBJ2-1; v_gene: TRBV27; abundance: few
CDR3nt: TGTGCCAGCACGCAGGCCCCCAGCAATCAGCCCCAGCATTTT; CDR3aa: CASTQAPSNQPQHF; d_gene: .; j_gene: TRBJ1-5; v_gene: TRBV12-3/TRBV12-4; abundance: .
CDR3nt: TGTGCCAGCAGCCCACGCCAGCGCACAGATACGCAGTATTTT; CDR3aa: CASSPRQRTDTQYF; d_gene: .; j_gene: TRBJ2-3; v_gene: TRBV7-2; abundance: many
CDR3nt: TGTGCCAGCAGCCAAGAGGGGACTAGCGGTCCATACTACGAGCAGTACTTC; CDR3aa: CASSQEGTSGPYYEQYF; d_gene: TRBD2; j_gene: TRBJ2-7; v_gene: TRBV4-2; abundance: few
CDR3nt: TGTGCCAGCAGCTTAGGTCGGGGGAAACTGTTTTTT; CDR3aa: CASSLGRGKLFF; d_gene: .; j_gene: TRBJ1-4; v_gene: TRBV7-2; abundance: .
CDR3nt: TGCAGTGCCCGACACCGTCAAGAGATCCAGTACTTC; CDR3aa: CSARHRQEIQYF; d_gene: .; j_gene: TRBJ2-5; v_gene: TRBV20-1; abundance: .
CDR3nt: TGCGCCAGCAGCTTTCTCGGATCGGGCACCGGGGAGCTGTTTTTT; CDR3aa: CASSFLGSGTGELFF; d_gene: .; j_gene: TRBJ2-2; v_gene: TRBV5-1; abundance: few
CDR3nt: TGTGCCAGCAGCTCCTCGAGACAGGGGTTTAGTTACGAGCTGTACTTC; CDR3aa: CASSSSRQGFSYELYF; d_gene: TRBD1; j_gene: TRBJ2-4; v_gene: TRBV11-2; abundance: .
CDR3nt: TGTGCCAGCAGTCCACCCAGTTCGAGGTCGTTAGGGGGGAGAGCTTTCTTT; CDR3aa: CASSPPSSRSLGGRAFF; d_gene: .; j_gene: TRBJ1-1; v_gene: TRBV28; abundance: .
CDR3nt: TGTGCCAGGAATACCGGGAGAAGGCATGAGCAGTTCTTC; CDR3aa: CARNTGRRHEQFF; d_gene: .; j_gene: TRBJ2-1; v_gene: TRBV19; abundance: once
CDR3nt: TGCAGTGCTAGCCCGGTTGGAGCCGGGGAGCTGTTTTTT; CDR3aa: CSASPVGAGELFF; d_gene: .; j_gene: TRBJ2-2; v_gene: TRBV20-1; abundance: .
CDR3nt: TGTGCCAGCACCCAATCCGGGGAGTCCAAAAACATTCAGTACTTC; CDR3aa: CASTQSGESKNIQYF; d_gene: .; j_gene: TRBJ2-4; v_gene: TRBV7-9; abundance: .
CDR3nt: TGTGCCAGCAGCTTAGGAGGGGGGCAGAACACTGAAGCTTTCTTT; CDR3aa: CASSLGGGQNTEAFF; d_gene: .; j_gene: TRBJ1-1; v_gene: TRBV11-2; abundance: .
CDR3nt: TGTGCCAGCAGTTACTCGGCAGGGAACACTGAAGCTTTCTTT; CDR3aa: CASSYSAGNTEAFF; d_gene: .; j_gene: TRBJ1-1; v_gene: TRBV6-5; abundance: .
CDR3nt: TGTGCCAGCAGCTTAGCCCGGGGAGGGAATTCACCCCTCCACTTT; CDR3aa: CASSLARGGNSPLHF; d_gene: .; j_gene: TRBJ1-6; v_gene: TRBV11-2; abundance: .
CDR3nt: TGTGCCAGCAGCCCAGGGGGGGGGAGTCAACCCCAGCATTTT; CDR3aa: CASSPGGGSQPQHF; d_gene: TRBD1; j_gene: TRBJ1-5; v_gene: TRBV7-8; abundance: .
CDR3nt: TGTGCCAGCAGCGTTCGCCTTTACGAAAAACTGTTTTTT; CDR3aa: CASSVRLYEKLFF; d_gene: .; j_gene: TRBJ1-4; v_gene: TRBV12-3/TRBV12-4; abundance: few
CDR3nt: TGCAGTGCTAGAGTATGGGCCGGGGAAGGCAATCAGCCCCAGCATTTT; CDR3aa: CSARVWAGEGNQPQHF; d_gene: .; j_gene: TRBJ1-5; v_gene: TRBV20-1; abundance: few
CDR3nt: TGTGCCAGCTCACCACCCCTAGCGGGAGTATACGAGCAGTACTTC; CDR3aa: CASSPPLAGVYEQYF; d_gene: TRBD2; j_gene: TRBJ2-7; v_gene: TRBV18; abundance: .
CDR3nt: TGTGCCAGTAGTATAGATGGGGGCATCTCCTACAATGAGCAGTACTTC; CDR3aa: CASSIDGGISYNEQYF; d_gene: .; j_gene: TRBJ2-7; v_gene: TRBV19; abundance: .
CDR3nt: TGTGCCAGCGGACGGGGGCAGGGGGCATTTGAGCAGTTCTTC; CDR3aa: CASGRGQGAFEQFF; d_gene: TRBD1; j_gene: TRBJ2-1; v_gene: TRBV12-3/TRBV12-4; abundance: .
CDR3nt: TGTGCCAGCAGTTCGGGCAGGGGGCCGTATCAGCCCCAGCATTTT; CDR3aa: CASSSGRGPYQPQHF; d_gene: TRBD1; j_gene: TRBJ1-5; v_gene: TRBV27; abundance: .
CDR3nt: TGTGCCATCAGTGACCCTACGGACAGGTCTAGCTCCTATAATTCACCCCTCCACTTT; CDR3aa: CAISDPTDRSSSYNSPLHF; d_gene: TRBD1; j_gene: TRBJ1-6; v_gene: TRBV10-3; abundance: few
CDR3nt: TGTGCCAGCAGTTACGAGATTTTGGCCTTCTCCTACAATGAGCAGTTCTTC; CDR3aa: CASSYEILAFSYNEQFF; d_gene: .; j_gene: TRBJ2-1; v_gene: TRBV12-3/TRBV12-4; abundance: .
CDR3nt: TGCAGTGCTTGGGGACAGGGATTAGCGGGAACAAGCACAGATACGCAGTATTTT; CDR3aa: CSAWGQGLAGTSTDTQYF; d_gene: .; j_gene: TRBJ2-3; v_gene: TRBV20-1; abundance: .